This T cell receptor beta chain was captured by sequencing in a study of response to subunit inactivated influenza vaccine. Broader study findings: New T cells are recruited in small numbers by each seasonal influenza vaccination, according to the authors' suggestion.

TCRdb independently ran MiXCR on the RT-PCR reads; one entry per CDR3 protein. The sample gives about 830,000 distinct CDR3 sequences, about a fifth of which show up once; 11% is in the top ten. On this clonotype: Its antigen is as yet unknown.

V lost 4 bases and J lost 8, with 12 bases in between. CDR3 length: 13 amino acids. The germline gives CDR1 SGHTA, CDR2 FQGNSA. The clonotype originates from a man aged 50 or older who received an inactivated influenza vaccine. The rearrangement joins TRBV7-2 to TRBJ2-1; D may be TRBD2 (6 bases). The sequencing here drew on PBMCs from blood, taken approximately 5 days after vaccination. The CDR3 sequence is CASSSGAKDEQFF. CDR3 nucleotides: TGTGCCAGCAGCTCGGGAGCAAAGGATGAGCAGTTCTTC.